The 14 T cell receptor beta chains given below trace back to one sample, sequenced in a study of T cells in women clearing cervical HPV infection. Method: immunoSEQ multiplex PCR; TCRdb's copy keeps in-frame clones and lacks some. This sample's clone table lists tens of thousands of clones. Sequencing was carried out using blood buffy coat. The receptors were sampled from a woman between 18 and 70 years old with a cervical HPV16 infection that either progressed to CIN3+ or cleared (not recorded which).

Details on this clone: From the germline J gene comes the end of the CDR3, since the read stops 3 residues before it. The same CDR3 is also encoded by other DNA sequences in this sample. V and J are TRBV5-1 and TRBJ2-7; 10 nucleotides line up with TRBD1. The germline V gene encodes CDR1 SGHRS and CDR2 YFSETQ. Unmatched junction bases numbered 7, after V lost 4 bases and J lost 6 bases. This CDR3 is built from 14 residues. CDR3 residues: CASSPETGGSEQYF. The DNA read from the CDR3 is TGCGCCAGCAGCCCAGAGACAGGGGGCAGCGAG.

In the case of this clone: Read sequence stops 3 residues before the CDR3 end, and the germline J gene provides the missing end. The gene calls are TRBV18 and TRBJ1-2; D might be TRBD1 (5 bases). The CDR3 runs to 15 residues. Per germline, CDR1 KGHSH and CDR2 LQKENI. Partial CDR3 DNA: TGTGCCAGCTCGTACGGGACTGCCAGCACAGATACC. This codes for CASSYGTASTDT. The whole CDR3 region reads CASSYGTASTDTYTF.

Note on this clone: Read coverage stops 3 residues before the CDR3 terminus; the germline J gene supplies the remainder. V gene TRBV7-3 combines with J gene TRBJ2-2; TRBD2 aligns across 10 bases. CDR1 and CDR2 from the germline V gene are SGHTA and FQGTGA. The CDR3 runs 16 residues. The junction had 2 bases not matched to a gene; V was cut back by 2 bases and J by 2 bases. The CDR3 is CASSLLAGVNTGELFF. Incomplete CDR3 DNA: TGTGCCAGCAGCTTACTAGCGGGGGTCAACACCGGGGAG.

For this clone: The read ends 3 residues shy of where the CDR3 ends; the end is completed using the germline J gene. The chain couples TRBV5-1 to TRBJ1-4; 8 nucleotides line up with TRBD1. Germline V gene data show CDR1 as SGHRS and CDR2 as YFSETQ. With 3 bases clipped from V and 8 bases from J, the junction kept 6 bases outside the gene matches. This CDR3 is 14 amino acids long. CDR3 bases read: TGCGCCAGCAGCTCCACAGGGGGTCGGGAAAAA. It yields the protein CASSSTGGREK. The full CDR3 sequence reads CASSSTGGREKLFF. The whole variable domain, filled in from reference TRBV5-1 and TRBJ1-4, reads KAGVTQTPRYLIKTRGQQVTLSCSPISGHRSVSWYQQTPGQGLQFLFEYFSETQRNKGNFPGRFSGRQFSNSRSEMNVSTLELGDSALYLCASSSTGGREKLFFGSGTQLSVL.

Remarks on this clone: The read terminates 3 residues ahead of where the CDR3 ends, so the germline J gene completes it. The chain has TRBV7-8 and TRBJ2-3, with 8 nucleotides matching TRBD1. This CDR3 comprises 16 residues. Germline CDR1 SGHVS, CDR2 FQNEAQ. The V and J ends lost 2 bases and 4 bases, in that order; junction bases with no gene match: 8. The CDR3 loop is CASSLTPGGKADTQYF. CDR3 bases read: TGTGCCAGCAGCTTAACTCCAGGGGGCAAAGCAGATACG.

About this clone itself: The missing CDR3 end, 3 residues past where the read stops, is filled in from the germline J gene. The chain carries TRBV7-9 and TRBJ2-2, with TRBD1 identical over 7 bases. The V gene's germline CDR1 is SEHNR and CDR2 FQNEAQ (reference sequence). This CDR3 is 14 amino acids long. The chain's CDR3 is CASSFGTANSPLFF. The covered CDR3 bases are TGTGCCAGCAGCTTCGGGACAGCCAATTCACCG.

As for this clone: The read is 3 residues too short to cover the CDR3 end, so that end is filled in from the germline J gene. J is TRBJ2-7 and V is TRBV5-4, with a weak D call TRBD1 (6 bases). The CDR3 loop spans 15 amino acids. V dropped 4 bases and J dropped 4 bases, with 18 bases sitting between them. Germline-derived CDR1 and CDR2 are SGHNT and YYREEE (reference sequence). The DNA read from the CDR3 is TGTGCCAGCAGCCCCGGCCGTGACAGGTTTTACGAG. Amino acid sequence: CASSPGRDRFYE. The whole CDR3 protein reads CASSPGRDRFYEQYF.

The CDR3 sequence is CASSLGSGSTDTQYF. The sequenced part of the CDR3 DNA is TGCGCCAGCAGCTTGGGCAGCGGAAGCACAGATACG. V is TRBV5-1 and J is TRBJ2-3; perhaps TRBD2 as D (5 bases). The CDR3 extends 3 residues past the end of the read, so its final part is completed from the germline J gene. Germline CDR1 is SGHRS and CDR2 is YFSETQ. This CDR3 spans 15 amino acids. Trimming removed 0 bases at V and 0 bases at J, with 8 bases between. The complete variable domain, with remaining parts taken from reference TRBV5-1 and TRBJ2-3, reads KAGVTQTPRYLIKTRGQQVTLSCSPISGHRSVSWYQQTPGQGLQFLFEYFSETQRNKGNFPGRFSGRQFSNSRSEMNVSTLELGDSALYLCASSLGSGSTDTQYFGPGTRLTVL.

As for this clone: The read terminates 3 residues before the CDR3 end, so the remaining end is supplied by the germline J gene. The genes are TRBV29-1 and TRBJ1-2; D is ambiguous. Germline CDR1 SQVTM, CDR2 ANQGSEA. The CDR3 is 15 residues long. CDR3 loop: CSASRVQLSYNDYTF. The CDR3 DNA, read in part, is TGCAGCGCCTCGAGGGTACAACTCTCCTACAATGAC. Combining the CDR3 with reference TRBV29-1 and TRBJ1-2 gives the whole variable domain SAVISQKPSRDICQRGTSLTIQCQVDSQVTMMFWYRQQPGQSLTLIATANQGSEATYESGFVIDKFPISRPNLTFSTLTVSNMSPEDSSIYLCSASRVQLSYNDYTFGSGTRLTVV.

On this clone: From the germline J gene comes the end of the CDR3, since the read stops 3 residues before it. V is TRBV20-1 and J is TRBJ2-2, with 7 bases that match TRBD2. Germline CDR1 reads DFQATT; CDR2 reads SNEGSKA (reference sequence). Trimming cost V 0 bases and J 5 bases; bases outside gene matches: 3. The length of the CDR3 is 14 residues. CDR3 DNA, as far as it was read: TGCAGTGCTAGAGATCGGCGGGGGACCGGGGAG. Amino acids: CSARDRRGTGE. The entire CDR3 sequence reads CSARDRRGTGELFF.

Turning to this clone: The DNA ends 3 residues before the CDR3 does, and the rest of the CDR3 is filled in from the germline J gene. This rearrangement joins TRBV19 to TRBJ1-2, with 7 bases aligning to TRBD1. J was trimmed by 6 bases and V by 5 bases; bases with no gene match: 12. The CDR3 runs to 15 residues. Germline V CDR1 and CDR2: LNHDA, SQIVND (reference sequence). The chain's CDR3 is CASSFGGGRIDGYTF. The covered CDR3 bases are TGTGCCAGTAGTTTCGGAGGGGGCCGGATAGATGGC.

In regard to this clone: The read terminates 3 residues ahead of where the CDR3 ends, so the germline J gene completes it. The V and J genes are TRBV11-2 and TRBJ2-3, with TRBD1 as a possible D gene (6 bases). Trimming removed 2 bases at V and 4 bases at J, with 13 bases between. The CDR3 consists of 15 residues. Germline CDR1 reads SGHAT; CDR2 reads FQNNGV. The part of the CDR3 DNA that was read is TGTGCCAGCAGCTTACGGACAGACGCAGCAGATACG. Protein: CASSLRTDAADT. From start to end, the CDR3 is CASSLRTDAADTQYF.

With regard to this clone: The observed sequence ends 3 residues before the CDR3 terminus, with the missing tail filled in from the germline J gene. This chain connects TRBV7-9 to TRBJ1-4, with TRBD1 as a possible D gene (5 bases). The germline V gene has CDR1 SEHNR and CDR2 FQNEAQ (reference sequence). This CDR3 spans 11 amino acids. V dropped 6 bases and J dropped 7 bases, with 6 bases sitting between them. The DNA read from the CDR3 is TGTGCCAGCAGGGGACTTGAAAAA. This translates into CASRGLEK. The CDR3 in full is CASRGLEKLFF.

In regard to this clone: Read sequence stops 3 residues before the CDR3 end, and the germline J gene provides the missing end. The chain is built from TRBV6-4 and TRBJ1-2; 11 bases agree with TRBD1. CDR3 length equals 17 residues. Germline lookup yields CDR1 MRHNA and CDR2 SNTAGT. With V trimmed by 2 bases and J by 1 base, 6 bases remained unmatched. The chain's CDR3 is CASSDGGTGGFNYGYTF. Partial CDR3 DNA: TGTGCCAGCAGTGACGGAGGGACAGGGGGGTTTAACTATGGC.